This T cell receptor beta chain is from a study of blood T cells in healthy people across ages. In germline, CDR1 is SGHRS, CDR2 YFSETQ. The CDR3 length is 17 residues. The V and J ends lost 3 bases and 5 bases, in that order; junction bases with no gene match: 11. The use of a sample-barcoded 5' primer and a J-beta primer mix characterized a second PCR of roughly 6 to 11 cycles. TCRdb recomputed calls from the 5' RACE reads with MiXCR, one row per CDR3 protein. The table shows roughly 1.6 million distinct CDR3 sequences, with about 31% occurring only once. This clonotype showed up just a few times. The origin of this receptor is a woman in her thirties in good health. The rearrangement links TRBV5-1 to TRBJ1-1; TRBD1 matches at 12 bases. The sequenced sample was blood. The CDR3 DNA sequence: TGCGCCAGCAGCTCAACCGGGACAGGGGGCTGGGGGACTGAAGCTTTCTTT. This codes for CASSSTGTGGWGTEAFF.